Listed here are 10 T cell receptor beta chains from one sample, sequenced in a study of T cell responses to AZD1222 COVID-19 vaccine. Assay used: immunoSEQ multiplex PCR; TCRdb lists only in-frame clones, some missing. The sample has approximately 150,000 clones; roughly 90% are singletons. Sequencing was performed on peripheral blood, taken 28 days after the second dose of the MenACWY control vaccine. Receptors originate from an adult who received the MenACWY meningococcal vaccine as a control.

A single count supports this clone. V usage is TRBV5-4 and J usage is TRBJ1-2; D ambiguous. Germline assignment: CDR1 SGHNT and CDR2 YYREEE (reference sequence). Trimming stripped 0 bases from V and 4 bases from J, with 16 bases between. The CDR3 is 16 residues long. The CDR3 DNA sequence: TGTGCCAGCAGCTTGGCGGGTGGGAGGAGAGGCTATGGCTACACCTTC. Translation: CASSLAGGRRGYGYTF.

The chain has TRBV19 and TRBJ2-2, with D perhaps matching TRBD1 (6 bases). V gave up 5 bases and J gave up 0 bases, with 22 bases separating them. Germline loops: CDR1 LNHDA, CDR2 SQIVND (reference sequence). There are 19 residues in the CDR3. The CDR3 nucleotides read TGTGCCAGTAGTCCCCTCCGGACAGCCCATACTTCGAACACCGGGGAGCTGTTTTTT. Translating gives CASSPLRTAHTSNTGELFF.

The chain joins TRBV5-1 to TRBJ1-5; D uncertain. The V and J ends lost 0 bases and 7 bases respectively, with 8 bases between them. This CDR3 is built from 13 residues. The germline CDR1 and CDR2 sequences are SGHRS and YFSETQ. The CDR3 region is CASSLGVSQPQHF. CDR3 coding DNA: TGCGCCAGCAGCTTGGGAGTAAGCCAGCCCCAGCATTTT.

This rearrangement joins TRBV20-1 to TRBJ1-1, with D unclear. Trimming stripped 1 base from V and 10 bases from J, with 10 bases between. CDR1 and CDR2 (germline): DFQATT, SNEGSKA (reference sequence). This CDR3 contains 11 residues. CDR3 in amino acids: CSARGQDRAFF. In DNA form, the CDR3 reads TGCAGTGCTAGAGGCCAGGATCGAGCTTTCTTT.

This clone was recorded only once. CDR3 nucleotide sequence: TGTGCCAGCAGCTTTCCGGCAGGGGGCTCTTCACCCCTCCACTTT. This sequence encodes CASSFPAGGSSPLHF. The rearrangement links TRBV5-5 to TRBJ1-6; 8 bases align to TRBD1. This CDR3 contains 15 residues. Germline-derived CDR1 and CDR2 are SGHKS and YYEKEE (reference sequence). J gave up 9 bases and V 2 bases, and 7 bases lay outside the gene matches.

This sequence joins TRBV11-2 and TRBJ2-7; 11 bases are shared with TRBD2. V lost 4 bases, J lost 4 bases, and 3 bases stayed unmatched. Germline V gene data show CDR1 as SGHAT and CDR2 as FQNNGV. The CDR3 is made up of 14 amino acids. For the CDR3, the DNA is TGTGCCAGCAGCTCTACTAGCGGGAGTTACGAGCAGTACTTC. This translates into CASSSTSGSYEQYF.

The chain carries TRBV14 and TRBJ1-3; D gene unclear. Trimming removed 10 bases from V and 4 bases from J, with 11 bases in between. The CDR3 totals 12 residues. Germline V CDR1 and CDR2: SGHDN, FVKESK. CDR3 sequence: CAIGSGGNTIYF. The CDR3 DNA is TGTGCCATCGGCTCGGGGGGAAACACCATATATTTT.

V usage is TRBV9 and J usage is TRBJ1-4; D not certain. Germline CDR1 reads SGDLS; CDR2 reads YYNGEE. V lost 4 bases, J lost 3 bases, and 13 bases lay in between. This CDR3 has 15 amino acids. The CDR3, as DNA: TGTGCCAGCAGCCCCGTAGCAGCGGCTAATGAAAAACTGTTTTTT. Residues: CASSPVAAANEKLFF.

Of note for this clone: A junction boundary mismatches the germline segment, possibly from a read error. The chain couples TRBV6-5 to TRBJ1-2; a weak D match, TRBD1 (5 bases). This CDR3 is built from 13 residues. Looked up from germline, CDR1 is MNHEY and CDR2 is SVGAGI. Here the CDR3 reads CASSRSGRSHPAF. The CDR3 region has the DNA TGTGCCAGCAGCCGATCAGGGAGGAGCCACCCGGCGTTC.

The V gene is TRBV15, the J gene TRBJ1-2; TRBD1 matches at 11 bases. The germline gives CDR1 LNHNV, CDR2 YYDKDF (reference sequence). CDR3 length: 17 residues. The V gene end was trimmed by 0 bases and the J gene end by 7 bases; junction bases not matched to a gene: 10. CDR3 DNA: TGTGCCACCAGCAGAGACCTCTGGACAGGGGGCTTTCTTGGCTACACCTTC. It is translated as CATSRDLWTGGFLGYTF.